Below, 20 T cell receptor beta chains from the same sample are listed, as sequenced in a study of CD8+CD57+ T cells in acquired aplastic anemia. Genomic DNA was employed as the template in profiling TCR beta VDJ and CDR3. TCRdb reprocessed the reads via MiXCR and lists one record per CDR3 protein. This sample has some 410,000 distinct CDR3 sequences; approximately 70% occur once, and the top ten carry 3.5% to 4.5%. The sequencing sample was made of sorted CD4+, CD8+, or CD8+CD57+ T cells (not recorded which) from PBMCs. The origin of the receptors is a human donor in good health, serving as a control.

The J gene is TRBJ1-5, the V gene TRBV10-2; tentative D call: TRBD1 (5 bases). The V end was cut by 6 bases, the J end by 6 bases, with 18 bases between. Germline loops: CDR1 WSHSY, CDR2 SAAADI. This CDR3 has 15 residues. CDR3 coding DNA: TGCGCCAGCAGCTCGACAGCGGGCGGCGGTCAGCCCCAGCATTTT. It codes for CASSSTAGGGQPQHF.

A remark on this clonotype: An end of the junction does not agree with germline; a read error may underlie this. The chain carries TRBV10-1 and TRBJ1-1; TRBD1 is a possible D gene (6 bases). The CDR3 contains 12 residues. Germline CDR1 reads WNHNN; CDR2 reads SYGVQD (reference sequence). CDR3 loop: CAIRTANTEAYF. The CDR3 DNA is TGCGCCATCAGGACAGCTAACACTGAAGCTTACTTT.

For this clonotype: This clone may be a read error of a much larger clone one base away. The chain combines TRBV3-1 with TRBJ1-3, with D uncertain. Germline CDR1 is LGHDT and CDR2 is YNNKEL (reference sequence). The CDR3 has 15 amino acids. CDR3 region: CASSQDVVFGNTMYF. The DNA for the CDR3 is TGTGCCAGCAGCCAAGATGTGGTTTTTGGAAACACCATGTATTTT.

This clonotype occurred many times. The chain combines TRBV7-2 with TRBJ1-1, with D hard to call. The germline V and J ends were trimmed by 5 bases and 0 bases, with 13 bases remaining between them. This CDR3 is 15 amino acids long. CDR1 and CDR2 (germline): SGHTA, FQGNSA. The CDR3 loop is CASSPRSGMNTEAFF. CDR3 DNA: TGTGCCAGCAGCCCCCGCAGTGGCATGAACACTGAAGCTTTCTTT.

A note on this clonotype: The DNA is left out, because the CDR3 cannot be placed on it with certainty; the CDR3 is given as TCRdb lists it. The V call is TRBV19, the J call TRBJ2-7; TRBD1 is the table's D call and was not checked against the DNA. With termini counted, the CDR3 has 16 amino acids. Germline V CDR1 and CDR2: LNHDA, SQIVND (reference sequence). The CDR3 sequence is CASSIGRPGNQPQHFV.

This clonotype was counted at least ten times. The rearrangement joins TRBV30 to TRBJ2-5; D gene unclear. This CDR3 region has 11 residues. Trimming cost V 5 bases and J 5 bases, with 9 bases left between them. Germline V gene data show CDR1 as GTSNPN and CDR2 as SVGIG (reference sequence). CDR3: CAWDGSETQYF. CDR3 bases: TGTGCCTGGGACGGTTCGGAGACCCAGTACTTC.

This clonotype was observed once. This may be a read error, as it is one base from a much larger clone. V usage is TRBV12-3 or TRBV12-4 and J usage is TRBJ2-5, with D maybe TRBD2 (6 bases). The CDR3 consists of 12 residues. V was clipped by 6 bases and J by 9 bases, with 14 bases between them. The CDR3 DNA follows: TGTGCCAGCAGATGGGACTTCTACGCCCAGTACTTC. Translated: CASRWDFYAQYF.

This chain links TRBV10-3 with TRBJ1-5, with D maybe TRBD1 (5 bases). The V end lost 10 bases, the J end lost 0 bases, and 13 bases lay between the germline ends. There are 14 residues in the CDR3. Germline loops: CDR1 ENHRY, CDR2 SYGVKD. The CDR3 region is CATWRGDSNQPQHF. DNA of the CDR3: TGTGCCACCTGGCGGGGGGATAGCAATCAGCCCCAGCATTTT.

About this clonotype: A much larger clone sits a single nucleotide away, making a read error possible. This sequence joins TRBV20-1 and TRBJ1-1; 7 bases align to TRBD1. Germline CDR1 and CDR2: DFQATT and SNEGSKA (reference sequence). The CDR3 consists of 15 residues. DNA of the CDR3: TGCAGTGCTAGGCAACCGGGACAGCAGAACACTGAAGCTCTCTTT. It is translated as CSARQPGQQNTEALF.

This clonotype was recorded many times. The chain is built from TRBV12-3 or TRBV12-4 and TRBJ2-1; maybe TRBD1 (6 bases). Between the trimmed V and J ends, which lost 8 bases and 8 bases, there was a span of 19 bases. The CDR3 sequence is 14 residues long. CDR3 amino acids: CASHSGPQGYEQFF. The CDR3 DNA is TGTGCCAGCCATTCGGGCCCACAGGGATATGAGCAGTTCTTC.

This clonotype appeared once. The V and J genes are TRBV7-3 and TRBJ2-1; 7 bases are a match to TRBD1. Looked up from germline, CDR1 is SGHTA and CDR2 is FQGTGA. V lost 4 bases to trimming and J lost 3 bases; unmatched junction nucleotides: 9. There are 16 residues in the CDR3. This chain's CDR3 is CASSYTSRGLYNEQFF. CDR3 DNA sequence: TGTGCCAGCAGCTACACCTCGAGGGGGCTCTACAATGAGCAGTTCTTC.

This chain uses TRBV2 with TRBJ1-1; D remains unclear. The V gene's germline CDR1 is SNHLY and CDR2 FYNNEI. This CDR3 is 14 amino acids long. V gave up 9 bases and J gave up 8 bases, with 22 bases separating them. As DNA, the CDR3 is TGTGCCAGGAGCAGCAAAGAGAAGACTCTGGAAGCTTTCTTT. The encoded protein is CARSSKEKTLEAFF.

J is TRBJ2-7 and V is TRBV5-6, with D perhaps matching TRBD2 (5 bases). Per the germline V gene, CDR1 is SGHDT and CDR2 is YYEEEE. The V end lost 5 bases, the J end lost 2 bases, and 17 bases lay between the germline ends. The CDR3 is 15 residues long. The CDR3 loop reads CASRTLTAGTYEQYF. As DNA, the CDR3 is TGTGCCAGCAGGACCCTCACGGCGGGTACCTACGAGCAGTACTTC.

The sample holds many counts of this clonotype. The chain combines TRBV12-3 or TRBV12-4 with TRBJ2-7; a weak D match, TRBD1 (6 bases). This CDR3 comprises 13 residues. With 3 bases removed from V and 7 bases from J, the gap between germline ends came to 13 bases. The CDR3 reads CASSFLDRGEQYF. The CDR3 DNA follows: TGTGCCAGCAGTTTTTTGGACAGAGGAGAGCAGTACTTC.

V and J are TRBV9 and TRBJ2-7; D is undetermined. CDR1 is SGDLS, CDR2 YYNGEE, per germline. V was trimmed by 4 bases and J by 6 bases, leaving 17 bases between them. The CDR3 loop spans 14 amino acids. The CDR3, as DNA: TGTGCCAGCAGCTTGGACGTATTAACCTCCGAGCAGTACTTC. Amino acid sequence: CASSLDVLTSEQYF.

There are many counts of this clonotype. J is TRBJ1-6 and V is TRBV6-4; D remains unclear. Trimming took off 3 bases at V and 6 bases at J, with 9 bases between the two ends. Looked up from germline, CDR1 is MRHNA and CDR2 is SNTAGT. This CDR3 contains 14 residues. CDR3 nucleotide sequence: TGTGCCAGCAGTGAGCAGTACGTTAATTCACCCCTCCACTTT. It translates to CASSEQYVNSPLHF.

This chain links TRBV7-2 with TRBJ1-4, with a tentative D call TRBD1 (6 bases). Germline V CDR1 and CDR2: SGHTA, FQGNSA. V was clipped by 3 bases and J by 8 bases, with 16 bases between them. The CDR3 extends over 15 amino acids. The CDR3 DNA is TGTGCCAGCAGCTTTAAGGGAGGGGGAGGAGAAAAACTGTTTTTT. This encodes CASSFKGGGGEKLFF.

This clonotype occurred once. This chain uses TRBV5-1 with TRBJ2-7; D is undetermined. The CDR3 is made up of 15 amino acids. Trimming removed 2 bases at V and 2 bases at J, with 14 bases between. Germline V CDR1 and CDR2: SGHRS, YFSETQ. CDR3: CASSFGGRSTYEQYF. The CDR3 coding sequence is TGCGCCAGCAGCTTTGGCGGTCGCTCTACCTACGAGCAGTACTTC. The full variable domain, completed using reference TRBV5-1 and TRBJ2-7, is KAGVTQTPRYLIKTRGQQVTLSCSPISGHRSVSWYQQTPGQGLQFLFEYFSETQRNKGNFPGRFSGRQFSNSRSEMNVSTLELGDSALYLCASSFGGRSTYEQYFGPGTRLTVT.

Comment on this clonotype: At one end the junction does not follow the germline gene, possibly because of a read error. V and J are TRBV9 and TRBJ2-5; D gene ambiguous. Germline V gene data show CDR1 as SGDLS and CDR2 as YYNGEE. CDR3 size: 13 residues. The CDR3 region is CASSEGVLNEKLF. CDR3 in DNA: TGTGCCAGCAGCGAAGGAGTCTTAAATGAAAAACTGTTC.

Details on this clonotype: A read error may produce the germline difference seen at one junction end. The chain employs TRBV7-9 and TRBJ1-5; a weak D match, TRBD1 (5 bases). Germline CDR1 SEHNR, CDR2 FQNEAQ (reference sequence). CDR3 length: 14 residues. The CDR3 bases are TGTGCCAGCAGCTTAGAGTCAGGGAGAGTCACTGAAGCTTTT. It encodes CASSLESGRVTEAF.